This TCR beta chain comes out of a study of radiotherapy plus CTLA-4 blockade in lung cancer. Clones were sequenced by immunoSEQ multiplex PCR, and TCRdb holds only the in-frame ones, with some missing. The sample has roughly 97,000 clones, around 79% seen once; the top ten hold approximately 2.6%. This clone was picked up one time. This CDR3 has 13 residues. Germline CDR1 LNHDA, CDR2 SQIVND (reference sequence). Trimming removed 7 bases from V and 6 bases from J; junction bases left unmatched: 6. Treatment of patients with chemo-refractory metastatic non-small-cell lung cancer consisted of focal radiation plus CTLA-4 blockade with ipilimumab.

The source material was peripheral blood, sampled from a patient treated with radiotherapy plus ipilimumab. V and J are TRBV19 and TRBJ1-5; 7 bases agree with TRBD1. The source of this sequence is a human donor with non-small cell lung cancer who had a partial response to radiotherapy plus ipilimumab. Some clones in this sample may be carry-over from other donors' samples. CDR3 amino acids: CASTTNRGQPQHF. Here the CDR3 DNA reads TGTGCCAGTACTACAAACAGGGGTCAGCCCCAGCATTTT. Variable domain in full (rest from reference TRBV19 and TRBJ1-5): DGGITQSPKYLFRKEGQNVTLSCEQNLNHDAMYWYRQDPGQGLRLIYYSQIVNDFQKGDIAEGYSVSREKKESFPLTVTSAQKNPTAFYLCASTTNRGQPQHFGDGTRLSIL.